These 14 T cell receptor beta chains share one sample of origin, sequenced in a study of T cell clonality in common variable immunodeficiency. Findings and limits, study-wide: Common variable immunodeficiency TCR beta sequences reportedly had fewer deletions and N-nucleotide insertions.

The repertoire was sequenced with immunoSEQ multiplex PCR; TCRdb's copy has only in-frame clones and lacks some. The repertoire consists of tens of thousands of clones, none detected only once. Their antigens remain unidentified. Sample: peripheral blood mononuclear cells. The receptors were gathered from a human donor with common variable immunodeficiency.

This clone was recorded many times. Read data end 3 residues before the CDR3 end; the end is taken from the germline J gene. This chain uses TRBV5-1 with TRBJ1-2; D might be TRBD1 (6 bases). The CDR3 totals 15 residues. The ends were cut back, 8 bases at V and 0 bases at J, with 17 bases in the middle. Germline V gives CDR1 SGHRS, CDR2 YFSETQ. The CDR3 bases that were read are TGCGCCAGTAGTACAGCCGGGACACCTAACTATGGC. Its protein product is CASSTAGTPNYG. The complete CDR3 protein is CASSTAGTPNYGYTF.

This clone has only a few counts. The read falls 3 residues short of the CDR3 end, and the missing part is taken from the germline J gene. Other DNA sequences from this sample encode an identical CDR3 as well. The rearrangement links TRBV19 to TRBJ2-1, with 10 bases identical to TRBD2. The CDR3 totals 16 residues. With V trimmed by 9 bases and J by 5 bases, 13 bases remained unmatched. CDR1 is LNHDA and CDR2 is SQIVND in the germline V gene (reference sequence). The CDR3 reads CARCKSGGASHNEQFF. The covered CDR3 bases are TGTGCCAGATGTAAAAGCGGGGGGGCTTCTCACAATGAG.

This clone was recorded a few times. From the germline J gene comes the end of the CDR3, since the read stops 3 residues before it. This chain connects TRBV7-9 to TRBJ2-7, with 8 positions matching TRBD1. Germline CDR1 and CDR2: SEHNR and FQNEAQ (reference sequence). The CDR3 runs to 15 residues. The J segment lost 2 bases and the V segment lost 3 bases, leaving 6 bases of the junction unmatched. This CDR3 is CASSLVETGAYEQYF. CDR3 DNA, as far as it was read: TGTGCCAGCAGCTTGGTTGAGACAGGGGCCTACGAG.

This clone was counted at least ten times. The read stops 3 residues short of the end of the CDR3; the missing end is completed from the germline J gene. This sequence joins TRBV4-2 and TRBJ2-1, with TRBD2 matching over 8 bases. Germline CDR1 LGHNA, CDR2 YNFKEQ. CDR3 size: 20 residues. V gave up 4 bases and J gave up 1 base; unmatched junction bases: 18. The CDR3 region is CASSPQSDRLAGRSYNEQFF. CDR3 bases read: TGTGCCAGCAGCCCGCAATCCGACCGATTAGCGGGGCGGTCCTACAATGAG.

With respect to this clone: The sequence runs out 3 residues before the end of the CDR3; the remainder is reconstructed from the germline J gene. The V call is TRBV7-6, the J call TRBJ1-6, with 8 bases lining up with TRBD1. This CDR3 is built from 15 residues. The ends lost 2 bases at V and 10 bases at J; junction bases unmatched: 7. Germline V gene lookup returns CDR1 SGHVS and CDR2 FNYEAQ. Here the CDR3 reads CASSLTTGVGSPLHF. The sequenced part of the CDR3 DNA is TGTGCCAGCAGCTTAACGACAGGGGTCGGCTCACCC. The full variable domain, its missing parts supplied by reference TRBV7-6 and TRBJ1-6, is GAGVSQSPRYKVTKRGQDVALRCDPISGHVSLYWYRQALGQGPEFLTYFNYEAQQDKSGLPNDRFSAERPEGSISTLTIQRTEQRDSAMYRCASSLTTGVGSPLHFGNGTRLTVT.

Turning to this clone: The observed sequence ends 3 residues before the CDR3 terminus, with the missing tail filled in from the germline J gene. J is TRBJ2-7 and V is TRBV20-1, with 10 bases aligning to TRBD2. CDR3 length equals 17 residues. V dropped 1 base and J dropped 1; count of bases not matched to a gene: 10. From germline, CDR1 is DFQATT and CDR2 SNEGSKA (reference sequence). The CDR3 loop is CSARVLGLAGASYEQYF. The CDR3 DNA, read in part, is TGCAGTGCTAGAGTCCTTGGGCTAGCGGGGGCTTCCTACGAG.

In regard to this clone: The CDR3 goes on 3 residues after the read ends, and that part is filled in from the germline J gene. The rearrangement links TRBV19 to TRBJ2-7; TRBD2 aligns across 10 bases. The CDR3 length is 15 residues. CDR1 and CDR2 from the germline V gene are LNHDA and SQIVND (reference sequence). Trimming cost V 2 bases and J 6 bases; bases outside gene matches: 7. The CDR3 bases that were read are TGTGCCAGTAGTATACTGAGCGGGGGGGCCGGCGAG. This translates into CASSILSGGAGE. The whole CDR3 region reads CASSILSGGAGEQYF. Full variable domain (outside the CDR3, taken from reference TRBV19 and TRBJ2-7): DGGITQSPKYLFRKEGQNVTLSCEQNLNHDAMYWYRQDPGQGLRLIYYSQIVNDFQKGDIAEGYSVSREKKESFPLTVTSAQKNPTAFYLCASSILSGGAGEQYFGPGTRLTVT.

A word on this clone: Read sequence stops 3 residues before the CDR3 end, and the germline J gene provides the missing end. This sequence joins TRBV20-1 and TRBJ1-4, with TRBD1 matching 7 bases. The germline V gene has CDR1 DFQATT and CDR2 SNEGSKA (reference sequence). The CDR3 loop spans 16 amino acids. Trimming took 6 bases from V and 4 from J; bases not matched to a gene: 14. The CDR3 loop is CSATRLQGPFNEKLFF. The DNA read from the CDR3 is TGCAGTGCAACACGTCTACAGGGGCCGTTTAATGAAAAA.

This clone was recorded many times. The read terminates 3 residues ahead of where the CDR3 ends, so the germline J gene completes it. The rearrangement joins TRBV10-3 to TRBJ2-3; 7 bases align to TRBD1. The J segment lost 2 bases and the V segment lost 3 bases, leaving 2 bases of the junction unmatched. CDR1 and CDR2 from the germline V gene are ENHRY and SYGVKD. There are 14 residues in the CDR3. Partial CDR3 DNA: TGTGCCATCAGTGATAAGGGGGCCACAGATACG. This translates into CAISDKGATDT. The full CDR3 sequence reads CAISDKGATDTQYF.

Points on this clone: The read terminates 3 residues before the CDR3 end, so the remaining end is supplied by the germline J gene. This chain links TRBV18 with TRBJ1-4, with 7 bases identical to TRBD1. The CDR3 runs to 14 residues. Germline CDR1 KGHSH, CDR2 LQKENI. V lost 2 bases to trimming and J lost 4 bases; unmatched junction nucleotides: 1. The CDR3 sequence is CASSPGQDNEKLFF. The part of the CDR3 DNA that was read is TGTGCCAGCTCACCAGGACAGGATAATGAAAAA.

A word on this clone: The read falls 3 residues short of the CDR3 end, and the missing part is taken from the germline J gene. The chain carries TRBV30 and TRBJ1-3, with D unclear. The CDR3 loop spans 13 amino acids. The germline gives CDR1 GTSNPN, CDR2 SVGIG (reference sequence). V lost 5 bases to trimming and J lost 0 bases, with 8 bases between them. The CDR3 bases that were read are TGTGCCTGGCGACACAGCTCTGGAAACACC. This codes for CAWRHSSGNT. The full CDR3 protein is CAWRHSSGNTIYF.

There are a few counts of this clone. The read is 3 residues too short to cover the CDR3 end, so that end is filled in from the germline J gene. This chain uses TRBV7-9 with TRBJ2-1, with TRBD2 matching 11 bases. The CDR3 loop spans 15 amino acids. Per the germline V gene, CDR1 is SEHNR and CDR2 is FQNEAQ (reference sequence). J gave up 8 bases and V 5 bases, and 8 bases lay outside the gene matches. The part of the CDR3 DNA that was read is TGTGCCAGCAGCCCATTAGCGGGGGGGGTCGATGAG. It translates to CASSPLAGGVDE. The whole CDR3 sequence reads CASSPLAGGVDEQFF.

At least ten counts were recorded for this clone. The sequence runs out 3 residues before the end of the CDR3; the remainder is reconstructed from the germline J gene. This chain uses TRBV19 with TRBJ2-1; 9 positions match TRBD2. The CDR3 spans 12 residues. The trim removed 8 bases at V and 4 bases at J, leaving 0 bases unmatched. Looked up from germline, CDR1 is LNHDA and CDR2 is SQIVND (reference sequence). The sequenced CDR3 bases are TGTGCCAGTCTAGCGGGGTACAATGAG. Translating gives CASLAGYNE. In full, the CDR3 reads CASLAGYNEQFF.

A few counts support this clone. The CDR3 is cut off 3 residues early in the read; its end comes from the germline J gene. The chain carries TRBV7-8 and TRBJ2-7; a weak D match, TRBD1 (6 bases). This CDR3 region has 15 residues. V shed 5 bases and J shed 1 base, with 15 bases lying between them. Germline lookup yields CDR1 SGHVS and CDR2 FQNEAQ. Partial CDR3 DNA: TGTGCCAGCAGCATCCGGGACACTTTGTCCTACGAG. Protein sequence: CASSIRDTLSYE. The whole CDR3 region reads CASSIRDTLSYEQYF.